The next 14 T cell receptor beta chains were all read from a single sample in a study of tumor-infiltrating lymphocytes in oesophageal squamous cell carcinoma. TCRdb re-called the PCR reads with MiXCR, one entry per CDR3 protein. Among around 15,000 distinct CDR3 sequences listed, roughly 54% were seen once. Input material: esophageal tumor tissue. Receptors were obtained from a female donor with esophageal squamous cell carcinoma.

A few counts support this clonotype. Germline and junction disagree at one end, which may indicate a read error. V and J are TRBV7-6 and TRBJ2-5; D may be TRBD1 (5 bases). This CDR3 contains 12 residues. The germline V gene has CDR1 SGHVS and CDR2 FNYEAQ. CDR3 sequence reads: CAGEGDNSPLHF. Written as DNA, the CDR3 is TGTGCAGGGGAAGGGGATAATTCACCCCTCCACTTC. Together with reference TRBV7-6 and TRBJ2-5, the CDR3 gives the full variable domain: GAGVSQSPRYKVTKRGQDVALRCDPISGHVSLYWYRQALGQGPEFLTYFNYEAQQDKSGLPNDRFSAERPEGSISTLTIQRTEQRDSAMYRCAGEGDNSPLHFGPGTRLLVL.

The chain recombines TRBV7-3 with TRBJ2-3; no clear D gene. The end of the DNA is better explained by TRBJ1-2, so the J call may be wrong. The CDR3 extends over 15 amino acids. CDR1 is SGHTA and CDR2 is FQGTGA in the germline V gene. The CDR3 spells CASRSTPSVDYGYTF. The CDR3 nucleotides read TGTGCCAGCAGGTCGACCCCCTCGGTCGACTATGGCTACACCTTC.

This clonotype was picked up one time. V gene TRBV7-2 combines with J gene TRBJ1-2; perhaps TRBD1 as D (6 bases). V shed 6 bases and J shed 4 bases, with 18 bases lying between them. The CDR3 length is 15 residues. CDR1 and CDR2 from the germline V gene are SGHTA and FQGNSA. The CDR3 region has the DNA TGTGCCAGCAGTTCATACCGGGACACGGGCTATGGCTACACCTTC. It translates to CASSSYRDTGYGYTF.

This chain links TRBV7-2 with TRBJ2-7; D uncertain. V gave up 1 base and J gave up 2 bases, with 6 bases separating them. Per the germline V gene, CDR1 is SGHTA and CDR2 is FQGNSA. This CDR3 has 13 residues. The CDR3 DNA reads as TGTGCCAGCAGCTTAGGGGTGACCTACGAGCAGTACTTC. This encodes CASSLGVTYEQYF. Complete variable domain (other parts from reference TRBV7-2 and TRBJ2-7): GAGVSQSPSNKVTEKGKDVELRCDPISGHTALYWYRQSLGQGLEFLIYFQGNSAPDKSGLPSDRFSAERTGGSVSTLTIQRTQQEDSAVYLCASSLGVTYEQYFGPGTRLTVT.

This clonotype was detected only a few times. The CDR3 protein is CASSSGLAGGAEYF. The CDR3 DNA follows: TGTGCCAGCAGCTCGGGACTAGCGGGAGGGGCCGAGTACTTC. The V gene is TRBV7-2, the J gene TRBJ2-5, with 16 bases fitting TRBD2. The trim removed 4 bases at V and 12 bases at J, leaving 5 bases unmatched. Germline loops: CDR1 SGHTA, CDR2 FQGNSA. This CDR3 contains 14 residues.

A single count supports this clonotype. V gene TRBV6-5 combines with J gene TRBJ2-1, with D unresolved. Trimming shortened V by 7 bases and J by 12 bases, and 13 bases separated the two germline ends. The CDR3 extends over 11 amino acids. Germline assignment: CDR1 MNHEY and CDR2 SVGAGI. The CDR3 DNA reads as TGTGCCAGCACCAGGTCGGCTCGGCAGTTCTTC. Amino acid sequence: CASTRSARQFF.

This sequence joins TRBV7-2 and TRBJ2-1; 9 nucleotides agree with TRBD2. The end of the DNA is better explained by TRBJ2-5, so the J call may be wrong. Per the germline V gene, CDR1 is SGHTA and CDR2 is FQGNSA. The CDR3 spans 16 residues. The CDR3 sequence is CASSLGPLAGQETQYF. CDR3 sequence (DNA): TGTGCCAGCAGCTTAGGTCCCCTAGCGGGGCAAGAGACCCAGTACTTC.

This clonotype showed up many times. CDR3 loop: CASSLDWGRGEAFF. The CDR3, as DNA: TGTGCCAGCAGTTTGGACTGGGGGAGAGGTGAAGCTTTCTTT. V gene TRBV28 combines with J gene TRBJ1-1; maybe TRBD1 (5 bases). From germline, CDR1 is MDHEN and CDR2 SYDVKM. The CDR3 covers 14 residues. V lost 3 bases to trimming and J lost 7 bases, with 15 bases between them.

The V call is TRBV6-8, the J call TRBJ2-7; no firm D call. The J call may be incorrect, as the DNA end agrees better with TRBJ2-1. The CDR3 totals 15 residues. The germline CDR1 and CDR2 sequences are MNHGY and SAAAGT. This CDR3 is CASNRLRRVSNEQFF. The CDR3 DNA is TGTGCCAGCAATCGATTGAGAAGAGTTAGCAATGAGCAGTTCTTC.

This rearrangement joins TRBV7-9 to TRBJ2-1; 7 nucleotides match TRBD2. Per germline, CDR1 SEHNR and CDR2 FQNEAQ (reference sequence). The J segment lost 4 bases and the V segment lost 0 bases, leaving 6 bases of the junction unmatched. This CDR3 is built from 16 residues. The CDR3 DNA follows: TGTGCCAGCAGCTTAGCGCGGAGCGGGACGTACAATGAGCAGTTCTTC. Its translation: CASSLARSGTYNEQFF. Together with reference TRBV7-9 and TRBJ2-1, the CDR3 gives the full variable domain: DTGVSQNPRHKITKRGQNVTFRCDPISEHNRLYWYRQTLGQGPEFLTYFQNEAQLEKSRLLSDRFSAERPKGSFSTLEIQRTEQGDSAMYLCASSLARSGTYNEQFFGPGTRLTVL.

The chain combines TRBV12-3 or TRBV12-4 with TRBJ2-3, with TRBD2 matching 15 bases. Trimming removed 6 bases from V and 1 base from J; junction bases left unmatched: 5. CDR3 length equals 17 residues. The CDR3 sequence: CASRGLAGGYRTDTQYF. CDR3 in DNA: TGTGCCAGCAGAGGACTAGCGGGAGGGTATCGCACAGATACGCAGTATTTT.

This rearrangement joins TRBV7-2 to TRBJ2-7; D is unclear. There are 14 residues in the CDR3. Trimming removed 1 base at V and 6 bases at J, with 13 bases between. Germline-derived CDR1 and CDR2 are SGHTA and FQGNSA. The CDR3 DNA is TGTGCCAGCAGCTTAGGCGCTAGTTCCGGCGAGCAGTACTTC. Protein sequence: CASSLGASSGEQYF.

The table lists this clonotype with a count of one. At one of its ends the junction is not consistent with the germline gene, which may arise from a read error. The chain uses TRBV7-2 and TRBJ2-3; the D gene is possibly TRBD2 (6 bases). Germline V gene lookup returns CDR1 SGHTA and CDR2 FQGNSA. The CDR3 extends over 14 amino acids. CDR3 coding DNA: TGTGCCAGCAGCTTCCGGCGGGGACCCTACGAGCAGTACTTT. Translated: CASSFRRGPYEQYF.

This clonotype is classed as medium-sized. The chain links TRBV7-2 to TRBJ2-1; 7 positions match TRBD1. Germline values: CDR1 SGHTA, CDR2 FQGNSA. V was clipped by 1 base and J by 2 bases; unmatched bases: 2. This CDR3 comprises 15 residues. CDR3 in amino acids: CASSLGGQTYNEQFF. The CDR3 DNA reads TGTGCCAGCAGCTTAGGGGGACAGACCTACAATGAGCAGTTCTTC.